Presented here are 8 T cell receptor beta chains from one specimen sequenced in a study of blood T cell repertoires in COVID-19. Method: immunoSEQ multiplex PCR; TCRdb's copy keeps in-frame clones and lacks some. In the table there are about 200,000 clones, 87% of which are singletons. The specimen was PBMCs or T cells enriched from blood (not recorded which). Source of these receptors: a woman aged 25 to 39 who had recovered from COVID-19.

CDR3 amino acids: CASSTTGTNEKLFF. CDR3 coding DNA: TGTGCCAGCTCAACGACAGGGACTAATGAAAAACTGTTTTTT. V and J are TRBV18 and TRBJ1-4, with 7 bases identical to TRBD1. CDR3 length: 14 residues. Germline trimming cut 5 bases from V and 2 bases from J; bases unmatched to any gene: 2. Germline V CDR1 and CDR2: KGHSH, LQKENI.

This rearrangement joins TRBV5-4 to TRBJ1-3; D unresolved. Per germline, CDR1 SGHNT and CDR2 YYREEE (reference sequence). There are 15 residues in the CDR3. V lost 0 bases to trimming and J lost 2 bases, with 9 bases between them. The CDR3 DNA sequence: TGTGCCAGCAGCTTGGATACAGTAGCTGGAAACACCATATATTTT. Translating it yields CASSLDTVAGNTIYF.

The chain carries TRBV4-2 and TRBJ1-1; D perhaps matches TRBD1 (6 bases). The germline CDR1 and CDR2 sequences are LGHNA and YNFKEQ. This CDR3 spans 14 amino acids. With 4 bases removed from V and 4 bases from J, the gap between germline ends came to 13 bases. CDR3 sequence: CASSRTARTTEAFF. In nucleotides, the CDR3 is TGTGCCAGCAGCCGGACAGCGAGAACCACTGAAGCTTTCTTT.

This clone was recorded only once. This chain joins TRBV6-5 and TRBJ1-5, with 7 bases lining up with TRBD1. Germline trimming cut 9 bases from V and 5 bases from J; bases unmatched to any gene: 7. The germline V gene encodes CDR1 MNHEY and CDR2 SVGAGI. The CDR3 has 13 amino acids. Here the CDR3 DNA reads TGTGCCAGTCACAGGGGTTGGGATCAGCCCCAGCATTTT. It translates to CASHRGWDQPQHF.

As DNA, the CDR3 is TGTGCCACCAGCCCCGACAGGGTAAACGAAAAACTGTTTTTT. Its translation: CATSPDRVNEKLFF. The chain links TRBV15 to TRBJ1-4, with 7 positions matching TRBD1. Trimming took 5 bases from V and 8 from J; bases not matched to a gene: 8. This CDR3 comprises 14 residues. Germline V lookup: CDR1 LNHNV, CDR2 YYDKDF (reference sequence).

This chain connects TRBV4-3 to TRBJ1-6; the D gene is possibly TRBD1 (6 bases). V lost 1 base and J 9 bases, leaving 13 bases between the germline ends. Germline values: CDR1 LGHNA, CDR2 YSLEER. The CDR3 runs 15 residues. The CDR3 DNA reads as TGCGCCAGCAGCCAAGGGGGGGGCCGAGGTTCACCCCTCCACTTT. Translated, it gives CASSQGGGRGSPLHF.

A single count supports this clone. The chain recombines TRBV9 with TRBJ2-7; a weak D match, TRBD1 (6 bases). Trimming removed 4 bases from V and 3 bases from J, with 14 bases in between. The CDR3 loop spans 14 amino acids. Per the germline V gene, CDR1 is SGDLS and CDR2 is YYNGEE. CDR3 in amino acids: CASSPWGPNYEQYF. Here the CDR3 DNA reads TGTGCCAGCAGCCCCTGGGGGCCTAACTACGAGCAGTACTTC.

V and J are TRBV2 and TRBJ2-7, with 9 bases lining up with TRBD2. From germline, CDR1 is SNHLY and CDR2 FYNNEI. Trimming took 5 bases from V and 0 from J; bases not matched to a gene: 8. This CDR3 is built from 16 residues. CDR3 loop: CASSPRGSGSSYEQYF. Here the CDR3 DNA reads TGTGCCAGCAGTCCCCGAGGTAGCGGGAGCTCCTACGAGCAGTACTTC.